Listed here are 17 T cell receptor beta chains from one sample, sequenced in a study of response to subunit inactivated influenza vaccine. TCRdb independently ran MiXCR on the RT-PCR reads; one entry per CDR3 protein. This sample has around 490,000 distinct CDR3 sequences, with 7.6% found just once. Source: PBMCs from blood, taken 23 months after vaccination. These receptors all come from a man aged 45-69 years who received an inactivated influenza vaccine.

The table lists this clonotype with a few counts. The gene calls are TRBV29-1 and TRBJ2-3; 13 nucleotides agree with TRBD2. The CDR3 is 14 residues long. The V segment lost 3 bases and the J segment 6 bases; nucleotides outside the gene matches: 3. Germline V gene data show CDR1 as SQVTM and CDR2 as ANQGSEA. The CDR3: CSVETSGRRDTQYF. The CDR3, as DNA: TGCAGCGTTGAGACTAGCGGGAGGAGGGATACGCAGTATTTT.

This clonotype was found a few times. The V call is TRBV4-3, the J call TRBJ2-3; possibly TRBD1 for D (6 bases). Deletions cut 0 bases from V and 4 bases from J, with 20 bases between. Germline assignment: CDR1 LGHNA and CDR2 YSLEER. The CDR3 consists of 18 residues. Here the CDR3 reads CASSQEGARGGSPDTQYF. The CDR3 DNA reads TGCGCCAGCAGCCAAGAAGGGGCCAGGGGCGGGTCCCCAGATACGCAGTATTTT.

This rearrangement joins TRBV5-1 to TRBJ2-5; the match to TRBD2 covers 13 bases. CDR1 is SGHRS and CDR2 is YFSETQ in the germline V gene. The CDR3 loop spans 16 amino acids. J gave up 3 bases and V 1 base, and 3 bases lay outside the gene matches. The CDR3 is CASSLFTSGGEETQYF. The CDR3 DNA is TGCGCCAGCAGCTTGTTCACTAGCGGGGGGGAAGAGACCCAGTACTTC.

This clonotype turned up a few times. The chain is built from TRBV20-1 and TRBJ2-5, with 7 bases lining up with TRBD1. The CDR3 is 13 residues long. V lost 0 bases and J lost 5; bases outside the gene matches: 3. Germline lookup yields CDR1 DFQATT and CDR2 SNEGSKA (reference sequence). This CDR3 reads CSARDSRGETQYF. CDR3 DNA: TGCAGTGCTAGAGATTCCAGGGGGGAGACCCAGTACTTC.

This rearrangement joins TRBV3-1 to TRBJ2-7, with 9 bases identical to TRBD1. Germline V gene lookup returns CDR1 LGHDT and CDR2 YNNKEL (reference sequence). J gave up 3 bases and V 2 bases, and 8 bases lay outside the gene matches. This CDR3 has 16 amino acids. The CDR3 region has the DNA TGTGCCAGCAGCCAAAGGCTAGGGACAGGGAGCTACGAGCAGTACTTC. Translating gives CASSQRLGTGSYEQYF.

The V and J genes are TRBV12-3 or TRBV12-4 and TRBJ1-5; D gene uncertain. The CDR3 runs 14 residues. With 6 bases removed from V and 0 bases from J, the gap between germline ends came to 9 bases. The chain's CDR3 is CASRPGTSNQPQHF. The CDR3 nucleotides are TGTGCCAGCAGACCGGGTACTAGCAATCAGCCCCAGCATTTT.

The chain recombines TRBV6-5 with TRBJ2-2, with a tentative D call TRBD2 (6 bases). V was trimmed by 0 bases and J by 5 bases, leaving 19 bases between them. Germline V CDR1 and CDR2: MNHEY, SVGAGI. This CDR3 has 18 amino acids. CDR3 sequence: CASSYSSGGISGTGELFF. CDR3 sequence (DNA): TGTGCCAGCAGTTACTCATCCGGGGGAATCTCGGGAACCGGGGAGCTGTTTTTT.

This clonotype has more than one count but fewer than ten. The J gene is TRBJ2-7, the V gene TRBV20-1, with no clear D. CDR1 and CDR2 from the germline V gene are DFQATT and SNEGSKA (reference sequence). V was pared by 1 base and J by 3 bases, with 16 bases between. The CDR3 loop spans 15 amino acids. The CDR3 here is CSARGPAKVGYEQYF. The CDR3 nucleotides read TGCAGTGCTAGAGGCCCCGCGAAAGTAGGCTACGAGCAGTACTTC.

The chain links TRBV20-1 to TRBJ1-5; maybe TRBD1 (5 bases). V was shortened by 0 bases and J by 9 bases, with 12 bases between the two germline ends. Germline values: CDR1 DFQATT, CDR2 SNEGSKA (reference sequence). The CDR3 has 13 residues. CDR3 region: CSARDRVSTPQHF. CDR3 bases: TGCAGTGCTAGAGACAGGGTCTCCACGCCCCAGCATTTT.

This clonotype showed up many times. CDR3 bases: TGTGCCAGCAGTTTATTTAGCGGGGGGTTTAATGAGCAGTTCTTC. It specifies CASSLFSGGFNEQFF. The rearrangement joins TRBV12-3 or TRBV12-4 to TRBJ2-1; 10 bases fit TRBD2. V trimming: 2 bases; J trimming: 7 bases; junction bases outside the gene matches: 5. The CDR3 is made up of 15 amino acids.

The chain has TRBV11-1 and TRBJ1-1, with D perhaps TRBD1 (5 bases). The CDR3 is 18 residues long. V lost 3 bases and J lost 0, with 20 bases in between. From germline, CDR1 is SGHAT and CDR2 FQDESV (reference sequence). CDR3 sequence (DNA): TGTGCCAGCAGCTTTCCCCGGGACTGGGGATGGATGAACACTGAAGCTTTCTTT. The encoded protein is CASSFPRDWGWMNTEAFF.

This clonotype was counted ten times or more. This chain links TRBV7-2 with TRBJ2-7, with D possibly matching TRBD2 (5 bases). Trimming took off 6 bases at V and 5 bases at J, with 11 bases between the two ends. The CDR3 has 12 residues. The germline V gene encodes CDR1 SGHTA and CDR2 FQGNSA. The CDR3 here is CASSPGLNEQYF. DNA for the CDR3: TGTGCCAGCAGTCCCGGACTTAACGAGCAGTACTTC.

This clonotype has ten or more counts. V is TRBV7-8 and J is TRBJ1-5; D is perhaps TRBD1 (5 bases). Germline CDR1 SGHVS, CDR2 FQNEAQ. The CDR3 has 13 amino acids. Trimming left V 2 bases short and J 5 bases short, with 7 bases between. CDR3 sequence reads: CASSLQGHQPQHF. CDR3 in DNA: TGTGCCAGCAGCTTACAGGGCCATCAGCCCCAGCATTTT.

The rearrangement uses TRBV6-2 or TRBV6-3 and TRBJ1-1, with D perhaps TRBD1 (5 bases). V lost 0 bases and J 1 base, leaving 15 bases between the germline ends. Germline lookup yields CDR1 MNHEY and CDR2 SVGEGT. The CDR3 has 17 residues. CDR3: CASSYSSWGDWNTEAFF. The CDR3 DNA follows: TGTGCCAGCAGTTACTCTTCGTGGGGGGACTGGAACACTGAAGCTTTCTTT.

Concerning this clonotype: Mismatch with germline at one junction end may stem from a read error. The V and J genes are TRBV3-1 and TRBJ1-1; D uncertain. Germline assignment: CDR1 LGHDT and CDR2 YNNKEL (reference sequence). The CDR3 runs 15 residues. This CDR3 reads CTSSRSGDLNTEAFF. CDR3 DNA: TGTACCAGCAGCCGTTCCGGAGATTTGAACACTGAAGCTTTCTTT.

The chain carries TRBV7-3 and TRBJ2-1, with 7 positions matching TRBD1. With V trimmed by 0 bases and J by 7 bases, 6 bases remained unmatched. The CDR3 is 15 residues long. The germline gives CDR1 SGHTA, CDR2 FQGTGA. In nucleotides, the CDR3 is TGTGCCAGCAGCTTAACGGGGGACAGCGGTAATGAGCAGTTCTTC. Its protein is CASSLTGDSGNEQFF.

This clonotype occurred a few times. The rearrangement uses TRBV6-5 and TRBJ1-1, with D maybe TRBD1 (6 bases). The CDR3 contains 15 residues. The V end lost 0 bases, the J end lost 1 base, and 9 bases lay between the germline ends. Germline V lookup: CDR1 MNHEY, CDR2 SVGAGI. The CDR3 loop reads CASSYSGTRNTEAFF. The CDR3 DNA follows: TGTGCCAGCAGTTACTCCGGGACACGGAACACTGAAGCTTTCTTT.